The rows below give T cell receptor beta chains drawn from one sample of a study of read filtering for tumor transcriptome and immune sequencing. TCRdb redid the calling of the reads with MiXCR, one entry per CDR3 protein. This repertoire shows 20,000 or so distinct CDR3 sequences, around a fifth found once; its top ten account for 40% to 55%. Sequenced material: a population of CD138-negative cells sorted from bone marrow. Receptors were obtained from a donor at least 40 years old with multiple myeloma. Both conserved end residues are part of each CDR3. A D gene is named only where the DNA matches it firmly. Size values are once, few and many counts, or a class for expanded clones, and some rows have none.

J gene: TRBJ1-1
D gene: -
clone size: few
V gene: TRBV29-1
CDR3 DNA: TGCAGCGTTGAAGACCAGGGATGGAACACTGAAGCTTTCTTT
CDR3 protein: CSVEDQGWNTEAFF

J gene: TRBJ2-1
D gene: -
clone size: many
V gene: TRBV19
CDR3 DNA: TGTGCCAGTAGTAAATCTAGCGACTCCTACAATGAGCAGTTCTTC
CDR3 protein: CASSKSSDSYNEQFF

J gene: TRBJ2-5
D gene: TRBD2
clone size: -
V gene: TRBV20-1
CDR3 DNA: TGCAGTGCGAGGCCAGCGGGGGGGCGTCAAGAGACCCAGTACTTC
CDR3 protein: CSARPAGGRQETQYF

J gene: TRBJ1-1
D gene: -
clone size: many
V gene: TRBV19
CDR3 DNA: TGTGCCAGTAGTACCCCTTCGGAGAACACTGAAGCTTTCTTT
CDR3 protein: CASSTPSENTEAFF

J gene: TRBJ2-2
D gene: -
clone size: many
V gene: TRBV7-9
CDR3 DNA: TGTGCCAGCACCCCCCGTTTAGCCGGGGAGCTGTTTTTT
CDR3 protein: CASTPRLAGELFF

J gene: TRBJ2-2
D gene: -
clone size: few
V gene: TRBV19
CDR3 DNA: TGTGCCAGTAGTACCTCTAACGCCGGGGAGCTGTTTTTT
CDR3 protein: CASSTSNAGELFF

J gene: TRBJ2-2
D gene: -
clone size: many
V gene: TRBV2
CDR3 DNA: TGTGCCAGCAGTCGGGGAGCGAACACCGGGGAGCTGTTTTTT
CDR3 protein: CASSRGANTGELFF

J gene: TRBJ1-5
D gene: -
clone size: few
V gene: TRBV30
CDR3 DNA: TGTGCCTGGAGTGTACAGGAAAATCAGCCCCAGCATTTT
CDR3 protein: CAWSVQENQPQHF

J gene: TRBJ1-5
D gene: -
clone size: -
V gene: TRBV5-8
CDR3 DNA: TGTGCCAGCAGCCCCTTTGCTAATCCCAGCCAGCCCCAGCATTTT
CDR3 protein: CASSPFANPSQPQHF

J gene: TRBJ2-5
D gene: TRBD2
clone size: few
V gene: TRBV2
CDR3 DNA: TGTGCCAGCACTGAGCACGTTTTGAGACTAGCGACTCCAAACAGCTGGGAGACCCAGTACTTC
CDR3 protein: CASTEHVLRLATPNSWETQYF

J gene: TRBJ2-1
D gene: -
clone size: -
V gene: TRBV12-3/TRBV12-4
CDR3 DNA: TGTGTCAGCACCACGAAGGGGGCGGGGGGCTCCTACAATGAGCAGTTCTTC
CDR3 protein: CVSTTKGAGGSYNEQFF

J gene: TRBJ2-5
D gene: -
clone size: -
V gene: TRBV20-1
CDR3 DNA: TGCAGTGCGTTACCGGGACATATATCCCGAGAGACCCCGTACTTC
CDR3 protein: CSALPGHISRETPYF

J gene: TRBJ1-6
D gene: -
clone size: many
V gene: TRBV19
CDR3 DNA: TGTGCCAGTAGTATTAGTCAGGGGAATTCACCCCTCCACTTT
CDR3 protein: CASSISQGNSPLHF

J gene: TRBJ2-3
D gene: TRBD2
clone size: few
V gene: TRBV20-1
CDR3 DNA: TGCAGTGCTGCCCCGGGGGGGAGCACAGATACGCAGTATTTT
CDR3 protein: CSAAPGGSTDTQYF

J gene: TRBJ2-3
D gene: -
clone size: -
V gene: TRBV9
CDR3 DNA: TGTGCCAGCAGCGCCCTCGGGGCTCTCACAGATACGCAGTATTTT
CDR3 protein: CASSALGALTDTQYF

J gene: TRBJ2-6
D gene: TRBD1
clone size: few
V gene: TRBV5-1
CDR3 DNA: TGCGCCAGCAGCCAAATCCCCGGGACAGGGGGCGAGACTGGGGCCAACGTCCTGACTTTC
CDR3 protein: CASSQIPGTGGETGANVLTF

J gene: TRBJ2-3
D gene: -
clone size: -
V gene: TRBV9
CDR3 DNA: TGTGCCAGCAGCGCTGACCGAGCCAACACAGATACGCAGTATTTT
CDR3 protein: CASSADRANTDTQYF

J gene: TRBJ2-5
D gene: TRBD2
clone size: -
V gene: TRBV20-1
CDR3 DNA: TGCAGTGCTGGCAGACTAGCGGGGGGCCAAGAGACCCAGTACTTC
CDR3 protein: CSAGRLAGGQETQYF

J gene: TRBJ2-3
D gene: -
clone size: few
V gene: TRBV5-4
CDR3 DNA: TGTGCCAGCAGCTTGCGCTCCCCCTCGGGGGATACGCAGTATTTT
CDR3 protein: CASSLRSPSGDTQYF

J gene: TRBJ2-5
D gene: -
clone size: many
V gene: TRBV12-3/TRBV12-4
CDR3 DNA: TGTGCCAGCAGTTTTATCGAGAGGCTAGAGACCCAGTACTTC
CDR3 protein: CASSFIERLETQYF

J gene: TRBJ1-4
D gene: -
clone size: -
V gene: TRBV30
CDR3 DNA: TGTGCCTGGAGTGTACTGGGTATGCTTAAGGAAAAACTGATTTTT
CDR3 protein: CAWSVLGMLKEKLIF

J gene: TRBJ2-2
D gene: -
clone size: many
V gene: TRBV28
CDR3 DNA: TGTGCCAGCAGGAGGGACCCCAACACCGGGGAGCTGTTTTTT
CDR3 protein: CASRRDPNTGELFF

J gene: TRBJ2-1
D gene: TRBD1
clone size: many
V gene: TRBV9
CDR3 DNA: TGTGCCAGCAGCCCTTACCTGACAGGGAGCTCCTACAATGAGCAGTTCTTC
CDR3 protein: CASSPYLTGSSYNEQFF

J gene: TRBJ2-5
D gene: -
clone size: many
V gene: TRBV7-2
CDR3 DNA: TGTGCCAGCAGCTTAGGAACAGGGCGGGCGGAGACCCAGTACTTC
CDR3 protein: CASSLGTGRAETQYF